The 16 T cell receptor beta chains presented below share a single source sample, sequenced in a study of low-dose radiotherapy and immunotherapy resistance in tumors. TRAV- and TRBV-specific primers, spanning alpha and beta chains, primed first-strand cDNA. TCRs underwent 20 PCR cycles of amplification with a constant-region primer and V-primer adapter. TCRdb ran MiXCR on the reads and lists one entry per CDR3 protein. The table has about 58,000 distinct CDR3 sequences, about 25% seen once. Regarding time point: after trial treatment. Treatment noted: LDRT plus nivolumab, ipilimumab, low-dose cyclophosphamide and aspirin (RACIN trial). The material was PBMCs, obtained after low-dose radiotherapy plus immunotherapy. The source is a male donor with prostate cancer.

This clonotype was detected many times. The chain uses TRBV23-1 and TRBJ1-2, with D possibly TRBD1 on 5 matching bases. TRBV23-1 is an ORF, with its function uncertain. The CDR3 loop spans 18 amino acids. The V and J ends lost 4 bases and 2 bases respectively, with 23 bases between them. CDR3 region: CASSPPLPGATKNYGYTF. DNA of the CDR3: TGCGCCAGCAGTCCCCCTCTACCCGGGGCAACCAAAAACTATGGCTACACCTTC.

In its sample, this clonotype was seen many times. The chain employs TRBV29-1 and TRBJ1-2, with D possibly being TRBD1 (5 bases). The CDR3 contains 12 residues. Germline V gene data show CDR1 as SQVTM and CDR2 as ANQGSEA. The ends were cut back, 5 bases at V and 8 bases at J, with 15 bases in the middle. CDR3 bases: TGCAGCGTTACCCGTGGGGCGGAGGGCTACACCTTC. Its translation is CSVTRGAEGYTF.

The rearrangement joins TRBV2 to TRBJ2-4; D possibly matches TRBD1 or TRBD2 (6 bases each). Trimming removed 5 bases from V and 3 bases from J, with 14 bases in between. The CDR3 length is 15 residues. In germline, CDR1 is SNHLY, CDR2 FYNNEI. CDR3: CASSPRGPGKNIQYF. Here the CDR3 DNA reads TGTGCCAGCAGTCCTCGGGGGCCCGGCAAAAACATTCAGTACTTC.

The sample holds many counts of this clonotype. This rearrangement joins TRBV7-9 to TRBJ2-2; possibly TRBD2 for D (5 bases). The V and J ends lost 5 bases and 0 bases respectively, with 19 bases between them. The CDR3 spans 18 residues. Germline loops: CDR1 SEHNR, CDR2 FQNEAQ (reference sequence). Written as DNA, the CDR3 is TGTGCCAGCAGCGGCTGGACTGCCAACCACGCGAACACCGGGGAGCTGTTTTTT. Protein sequence: CASSGWTANHANTGELFF.

There are many counts of this clonotype. The J gene is TRBJ2-1, the V gene TRBV7-2; the D is unclear. Trimming took off 3 bases at V and 3 bases at J, with 9 bases between the two ends. The germline V gene has CDR1 SGHTA and CDR2 FQGNSA. The CDR3 is 14 residues long. As DNA, the CDR3 is TGTGCCAGCAGCTTCCGGCCTAACTACAATGAGCAGTTCTTC. Its protein product is CASSFRPNYNEQFF.

The table lists this clonotype with a few counts. The CDR3 here is CASRRQGRETQYF. In nucleotides, the CDR3 is TGTGCCAGCAGACGACAGGGGCGCGAGACCCAGTACTTC. V gene TRBV6-2 or TRBV6-3 combines with J gene TRBJ2-5, with 8 bases that match TRBD1. Germline values: CDR1 MNHEY, CDR2 SVGEGT. J was trimmed by 5 bases and V by 6 bases; bases with no gene match: 5. The CDR3 is 13 amino acids.

This clonotype has a count of ten or more. The V call is TRBV6-1, the J call TRBJ2-2, with TRBD1 identical over 7 bases. Unmatched junction bases numbered 21, after V lost 6 bases and J lost 2 bases. The CDR3 runs 20 residues. Germline V CDR1 and CDR2: MNHNS, SASEGT. CDR3 sequence reads: CASSQKKKEKDRSNTGELFF. CDR3 DNA: TGTGCCAGCAGCCAAAAAAAAAAAGAAAAGGACAGGAGTAACACCGGGGAGCTGTTTTTT.

This clonotype was counted at least ten times. J is TRBJ2-7 and V is TRBV3-1; D unclear. This CDR3 is 14 amino acids long. V was trimmed by 5 bases and J by 7 bases, leaving 18 bases between them. Germline V gene data show CDR1 as LGHDT and CDR2 as YNNKEL (reference sequence). CDR3 coding DNA: TGTGCCAGCAGCAATAACGGGCCCTTCGGAGAGCAGTACTTC. This codes for CASSNNGPFGEQYF.

The chain employs TRBV6-5 and TRBJ2-3; tentative D call: TRBD1 (6 bases). Germline CDR1 and CDR2: MNHEY and SVGAGI. The CDR3 is made up of 13 amino acids. The V gene lost 5 bases and the J gene lost 6 bases, with 12 bases spanning the gap. The CDR3 DNA sequence: TGTGCCAGCAGTCCACCAGGGGCGGATACGCAGTATTTT. This codes for CASSPPGADTQYF.

The table lists this clonotype with many counts. The rearrangement uses TRBV4-1 and TRBJ2-3; 8 bases fit TRBD2. Germline assignment: CDR1 MGHRA and CDR2 YSYEKL. V dropped 4 bases and J dropped 6; count of bases not matched to a gene: 12. The CDR3 totals 16 residues. The CDR3 region has the DNA TGCGCCAGCAGCCGAGAAGCGGGAGTGGGTGGGGATACGCAGTATTTT. It yields the protein CASSREAGVGGDTQYF.

Concerning this clonotype itself: A read error is the likely source, as a far larger clone sits one nucleotide away. The rearrangement uses TRBV10-3 and TRBJ2-7, with 11 positions matching TRBD2. This CDR3 has 13 amino acids. Looked up from germline, CDR1 is ENHRY and CDR2 is SYGVKD. V lost 10 bases, J lost 7 bases, and 9 bases stayed unmatched. CDR3: CATTSGSEGEQYF. CDR3 DNA sequence: TGTGCCACCACTAGCGGGAGTGAGGGTGAGCAGTACTTC.

With respect to this clonotype: A far more abundant clone sits one base away, making this likely a read error. The chain couples TRBV6-2 or TRBV6-3 to TRBJ1-5, with D possibly being TRBD1 (6 bases). This CDR3 contains 14 residues. V was pared by 9 bases and J by 1 base, with 13 bases between. Germline-derived CDR1 and CDR2 are MNHEY and SVGEGT. CDR3 sequence: CARRGGSSNQPQHF. CDR3 coding DNA: TGTGCCAGGAGAGGGGGGTCAAGCAATCAGCCCCAGCATTTT.

V usage is TRBV20-1 and J usage is TRBJ2-5; 7 nucleotides match TRBD1. CDR1 and CDR2 (germline): DFQATT, SNEGSKA (reference sequence). The V and J ends lost 0 bases and 2 bases, in that order; junction bases with no gene match: 12. The CDR3 is 17 amino acids. The CDR3 protein is CSARDTGAHSSQETQYF. The CDR3 region has the DNA TGCAGTGCTAGAGATACAGGGGCCCATTCCTCTCAAGAGACCCAGTACTTC.

Ten or more counts support this clonotype. The chain joins TRBV5-6 to TRBJ1-2, with 10 bases that match TRBD1. Germline loops: CDR1 SGHDT, CDR2 YYEEEE. The junction had 10 bases not matched to a gene; V was cut back by 4 bases and J by 7 bases. The CDR3 extends over 15 amino acids. In nucleotides, the CDR3 is TGTGCCAGCAGCCTCTGGGACAGGGGATCGAGTGGCTACACCTTC. Protein sequence: CASSLWDRGSSGYTF.

This clonotype was counted many times. This rearrangement joins TRBV14 to TRBJ1-6; tentative D call: TRBD1 (6 bases). V was cut by 6 bases and J by 6 bases, with 15 bases left in between. The length of the CDR3 is 15 residues. CDR1 SGHDN and CDR2 FVKESK come from the germline V gene. CDR3 region: CASRPGAGANSPLHF. The DNA for the CDR3 is TGTGCCAGCAGGCCAGGGGCAGGGGCTAATTCACCCCTCCACTTT.

This clonotype has at least ten counts. The chain employs TRBV19 and TRBJ2-7; 9 nucleotides agree with TRBD1. CDR3 length: 15 amino acids. V lost 6 bases and J lost 2; bases outside the gene matches: 8. Germline V gene sequence: CDR1 LNHDA, CDR2 SQIVND (reference sequence). The DNA of the CDR3 is TGTGCCAGTAGCACCGTCGGACAGGGGACCTACGAGCAGTACTTC. As protein: CASSTVGQGTYEQYF.